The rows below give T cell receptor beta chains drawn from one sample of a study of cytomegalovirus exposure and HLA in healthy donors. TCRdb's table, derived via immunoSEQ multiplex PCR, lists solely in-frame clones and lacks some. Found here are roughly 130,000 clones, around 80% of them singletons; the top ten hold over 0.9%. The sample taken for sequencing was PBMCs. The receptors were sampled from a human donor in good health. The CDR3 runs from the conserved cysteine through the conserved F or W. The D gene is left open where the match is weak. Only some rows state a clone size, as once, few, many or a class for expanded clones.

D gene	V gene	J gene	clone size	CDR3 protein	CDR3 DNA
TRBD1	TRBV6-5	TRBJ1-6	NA	CASSYSRGANSPLHF	TGTGCCAGCAGTTACTCCAGGGGGGCTAATTCACCCCTCCACTTT
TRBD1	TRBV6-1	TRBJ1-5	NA	CASGTGSNQPQHF	TGTGCCAGTGGGACAGGATCTAATCAGCCCCAGCATTTT
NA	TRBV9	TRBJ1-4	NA	CASSGRATNEKLFF	TGTGCCAGCAGCGGGAGGGCAACTAATGAAAAACTGTTTTTT
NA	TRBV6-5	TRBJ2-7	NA	CASSYSSGPSYEQYF	TGTGCCAGCAGTTACTCGTCAGGGCCCTCCTACGAGCAGTACTTC
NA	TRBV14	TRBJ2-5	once	CASSPTGYAQYF	TGTGCCAGCAGCCCCACAGGGTACGCACAGTACTTC
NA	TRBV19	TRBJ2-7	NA	CASSQQVGHYEQYF	TGTGCCAGTAGTCAACAGGTAGGACACTACGAGCAGTACTTC
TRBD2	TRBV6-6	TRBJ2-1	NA	CASSYSGAGRNEQFF	TGTGCCAGCAGTTACTCAGGAGCGGGGAGGAATGAGCAGTTCTTC
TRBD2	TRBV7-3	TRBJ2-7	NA	CASSPDRGLAYEQYF	TGTGCCAGCAGCCCCGACCGCGGACTAGCCTACGAGCAGTACTTC
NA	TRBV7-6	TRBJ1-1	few	CASGETEAFF	TGTGCTTCAGGGGAGACTGAAGCTTTCTTT
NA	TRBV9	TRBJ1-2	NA	CASSVGGVGGYTF	TGTGCCAGCAGCGTTGGGGGGGTAGGGGGCTACACCTTC
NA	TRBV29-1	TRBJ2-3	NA	CSVVGSVTDTQYF	TGCAGCGTTGTGGGGAGTGTGACAGATACGCAGTATTTT
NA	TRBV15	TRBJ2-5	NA	CATSRDQDFRETQYF	TGTGCCACCAGCAGAGATCAAGACTTCCGAGAGACCCAGTACTTC
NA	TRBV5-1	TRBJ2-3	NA	CASSLSSGLIDTQYF	TGCGCCAGCAGCCTCAGCTCGGGACTCATCGATACGCAGTATTTT
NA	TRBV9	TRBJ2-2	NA	CASSVDGGANTGELFF	TGTGCCAGCAGCGTAGACGGGGGTGCGAACACCGGGGAGCTGTTTTTT
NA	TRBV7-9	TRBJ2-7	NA	CASSDKTGEGLNEQYF	TGTGCCAGCAGTGATAAGACAGGGGAGGGTTTGAACGAGCAGTACTTC
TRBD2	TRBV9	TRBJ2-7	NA	CASSVGWGRGSYEQYF	TGTGCCAGCAGCGTCGGGTGGGGGAGGGGCTCCTACGAGCAGTACTTC
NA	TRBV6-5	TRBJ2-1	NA	CASSLGLYNEQFF	TGTGCCAGCAGTTTGGGACTTTACAATGAGCAGTTCTTC
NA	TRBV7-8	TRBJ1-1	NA	CASSFQQGTEAFF	TGTGCCAGCAGCTTCCAACAGGGCACTGAAGCTTTCTTT
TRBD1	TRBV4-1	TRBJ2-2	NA	CASSLPMDREISGELFF	TGCGCCAGCAGCCTCCCAATGGACAGGGAAATTTCCGGGGAGCTGTTTTTT
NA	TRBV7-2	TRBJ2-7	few	CASSLASSEQYF	TGTGCCAGCAGCTTAGCGAGTAGCGAGCAGTACTTC
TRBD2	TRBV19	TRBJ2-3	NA	CASSRTLGYRGGRDTQYF	TGTGCCAGTAGCCGTACCCTCGGGTATCGGGGGGGCCGGGATACGCAGTATTTT
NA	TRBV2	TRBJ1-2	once	CASRDFGGFAFYGYTF	TGTGCCAGCAGGGATTTCGGGGGTTTCGCATTCTATGGCTACACCTTC
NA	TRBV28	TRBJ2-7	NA	CASSRGDGRPYEQYF	TGTGCCAGCAGTCGCGGGGACGGACGACCCTACGAGCAGTACTTC
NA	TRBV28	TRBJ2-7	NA	CASSSPGVGNSYEQYF	TGTGCCAGCAGTTCCCCGGGGGTCGGCAACTCCTACGAGCAGTACTTC
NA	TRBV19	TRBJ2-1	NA	CASSTVRRVVDEQFF	TGTGCCAGTAGTACCGTTCGGCGGGTGGTGGATGAGCAGTTCTTC
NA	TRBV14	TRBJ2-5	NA	CASSQGLQGRRETQYF	TGTGCCAGCAGCCAAGGGCTCCAGGGTCGGCGGGAGACCCAGTACTTC
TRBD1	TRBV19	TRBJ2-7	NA	CASSMGQGFSYEQYF	TGTGCCAGTAGTATGGGACAGGGTTTTTCCTACGAGCAGTACTTC
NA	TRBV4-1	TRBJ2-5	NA	CASSQGGETQYF	TGCGCCAGCAGCCAAGGAGGGGAGACCCAGTACTTC
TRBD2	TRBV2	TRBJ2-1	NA	CASSPSGGYNEQFF	TGTGCCAGCAGCCCTAGCGGGGGCTACAATGAGCAGTTCTTC
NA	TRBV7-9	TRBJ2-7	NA	CASSLGGMGYEQYF	TGTGCCAGCAGCTTAGGCGGGATGGGCTACGAGCAGTACTTC
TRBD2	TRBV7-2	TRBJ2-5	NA	CASSLDGGGGQETQYF	TGTGCCAGCAGCTTAGACGGCGGGGGGGGCCAGGAGACCCAGTACTTC
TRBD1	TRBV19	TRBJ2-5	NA	CASVDRGETQYF	TGTGCCAGTGTGGACAGGGGTGAGACCCAGTACTTC
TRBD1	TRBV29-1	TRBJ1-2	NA	CSVDRQGDYGYTF	TGCAGCGTTGACCGTCAGGGGGACTATGGCTACACCTTC
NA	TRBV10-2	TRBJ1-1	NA	CASSPIGLLNTEAFF	TGCGCCAGCAGTCCGATCGGTCTACTGAACACTGAAGCTTTCTTT
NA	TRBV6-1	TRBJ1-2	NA	CASSARQVHF	TGTGCCAGCAGTGCTCGACAGGTGCACTTC
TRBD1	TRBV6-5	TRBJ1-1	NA	CASTAQGVTEAFF	TGTGCCAGCACTGCACAGGGGGTGACTGAAGCTTTCTTT
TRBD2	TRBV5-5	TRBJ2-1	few	CASSLVAGGPYEQFF	TGTGCCAGCAGCTTGGTTGCGGGGGGGCCGTATGAGCAGTTCTTC
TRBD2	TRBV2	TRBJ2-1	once	CASPHSGTFSYNEQFF	TGTGCCAGTCCACATAGCGGGACCTTTTCCTACAATGAGCAGTTCTTC
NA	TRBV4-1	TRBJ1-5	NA	CASSHGLYSNQPQHF	TGCGCCAGCAGCCACGGTTTATATAGCAATCAGCCCCAGCATTTT
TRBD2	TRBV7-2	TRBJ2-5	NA	CASSLGGGAVETQYF	TGTGCCAGCAGCTTAGGCGGGGGGGCAGTGGAGACCCAGTACTTC
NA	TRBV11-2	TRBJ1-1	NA	CASSLAGNTEAFF	TGTGCCAGCAGCTTAGCGGGGAACACTGAAGCTTTCTTT
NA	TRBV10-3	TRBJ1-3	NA	CAISDEQGNTIYF	TGTGCCATCAGTGACGAACAGGGAAACACCATATATTTT
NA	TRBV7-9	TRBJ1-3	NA	CSSSLLQPFSGNTIYF	TGTTCCAGCAGCTTATTACAGCCGTTCTCTGGAAACACCATATATTTT
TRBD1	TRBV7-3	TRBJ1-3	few	CASSAGQSGNTIYF	TGTGCCAGCAGCGCGGGACAGTCTGGAAACACCATATATTTT
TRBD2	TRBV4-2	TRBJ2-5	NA	CASSQGGVGAGGFMETQYF	TGTGCCAGCAGCCAAGGTGGGGTGGGGGCGGGGGGCTTTATGGAGACCCAGTACTTC
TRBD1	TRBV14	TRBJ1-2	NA	CANSPRGGSGYTF	TGTGCCAACAGCCCCAGAGGGGGCTCGGGCTACACCTTC
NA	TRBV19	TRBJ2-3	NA	CASHHTSTDTQYF	TGTGCCAGCCACCATACTAGCACAGATACGCAGTATTTT
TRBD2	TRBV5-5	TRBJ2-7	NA	CASSPLSGGASYEQYF	TGTGCCAGCAGCCCGTTAAGCGGGGGTGCGTCCTACGAGCAGTACTTC
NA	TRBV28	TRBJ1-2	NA	CASSFRRADVNGYTF	TGTGCCAGCAGTTTTCGGAGGGCCGATGTCAATGGCTACACCTTC
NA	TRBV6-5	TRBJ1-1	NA	CATPRPGGTEAFF	TGTGCCACCCCGAGACCGGGAGGGACTGAAGCTTTCTTT
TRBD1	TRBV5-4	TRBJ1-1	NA	CASSLGQGARTEAFF	TGTGCCAGCAGCTTGGGACAGGGGGCTAGGACTGAAGCTTTCTTT
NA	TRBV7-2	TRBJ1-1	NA	CASSSPAGRARAFF	TGTGCCAGCAGCTCCCCCGCCGGGAGGGCGAGGGCTTTCTTT
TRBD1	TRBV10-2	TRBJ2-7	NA	CASSVGQGGEQYF	TGCGCCAGCAGCGTGGGACAGGGAGGCGAGCAGTACTTC
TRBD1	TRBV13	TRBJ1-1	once	CASGQGASGAFF	TGTGCCAGCGGACAGGGGGCATCCGGAGCTTTCTTT
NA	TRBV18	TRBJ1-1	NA	CASSPVMRIWEASTEAFF	TGTGCCAGCTCACCGGTTATGAGGATATGGGAGGCGTCCACTGAAGCTTTCTTT
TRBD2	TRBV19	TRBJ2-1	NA	CASSIFSGGHPYNEQFF	TGTGCCAGTAGTATTTTTAGCGGGGGGCACCCCTACAATGAGCAGTTCTTC